The TCR beta chain under discussion was sequenced for a study of blood T cell repertoires in COVID-19. Across the whole study: The United States, Italy and Spain were the sources of the acute and convalescent COVID-19 samples. PBMCs, B-cell-depleted T cells, or T cells were the source of the cDNA or gDNA that made up the material.

This CDR3 has 15 residues. The ends lost 4 bases at V and 6 bases at J; junction bases unmatched: 11. In the source study's methods: Quantification of nucleated cells was approximated via reference gene primer amplification. Generated by immunoSEQ multiplex PCR, the TCRdb table keeps only in-frame clones and is missing some. V and J calls and clone size come straight from that table; D and trimming were deduced from the DNA. The table lists fewer than 250,000 clones, about 92% of them singletons, with about 1.3% in the top ten. The sample consisted of peripheral blood. V gene TRBV23-1 combines with J gene TRBJ2-7; 8 nucleotides line up with TRBD1. TRBV23-1 counts as an open reading frame of uncertain function. This clonotype was sampled from a man younger than 45 with acute or convalescent COVID-19. The CDR3 region has the DNA TGCGCCAGCAGTCCCCCCTTCCAGGGGGCGGGCGAGCAGTACTTC. Amino acids: CASSPPFQGAGEQYF.